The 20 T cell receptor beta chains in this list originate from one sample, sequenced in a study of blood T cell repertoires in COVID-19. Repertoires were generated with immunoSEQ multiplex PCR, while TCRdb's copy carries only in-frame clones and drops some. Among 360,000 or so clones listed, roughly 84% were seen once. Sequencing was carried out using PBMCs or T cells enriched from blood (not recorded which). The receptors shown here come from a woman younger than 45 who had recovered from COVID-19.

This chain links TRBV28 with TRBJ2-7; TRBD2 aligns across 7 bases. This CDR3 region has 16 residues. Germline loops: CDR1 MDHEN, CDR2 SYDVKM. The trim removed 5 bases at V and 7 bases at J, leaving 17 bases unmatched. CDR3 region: CASSPGDYRLLGEQYF. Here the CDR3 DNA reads TGTGCCAGCAGTCCCGGGGACTACAGGCTTTTGGGGGAGCAGTACTTC. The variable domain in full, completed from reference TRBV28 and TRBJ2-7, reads DVKVTQSSRYLVKRTGEKVFLECVQDMDHENMFWYRQDPGLGLRLIYFSYDVKMKEKGDIPEGYSVSREKKERFSLILESASTNQTSMYLCASSPGDYRLLGEQYFGPGTRLTVT.

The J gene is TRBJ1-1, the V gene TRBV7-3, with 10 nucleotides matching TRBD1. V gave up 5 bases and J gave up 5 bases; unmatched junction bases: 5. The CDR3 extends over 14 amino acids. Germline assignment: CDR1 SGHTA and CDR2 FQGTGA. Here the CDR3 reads CASSPTGGITEAFF. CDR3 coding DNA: TGTGCCAGCAGCCCGACAGGGGGCATAACTGAAGCTTTCTTT.

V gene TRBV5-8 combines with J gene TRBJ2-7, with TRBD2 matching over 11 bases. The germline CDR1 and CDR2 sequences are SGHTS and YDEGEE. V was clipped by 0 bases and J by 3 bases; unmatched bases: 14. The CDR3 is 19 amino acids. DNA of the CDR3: TGTGCCAGCAGCTTGGTTATCGGGACTAGCGGTTTTAATCTCTACGAGCAGTACTTC. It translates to CASSLVIGTSGFNLYEQYF.

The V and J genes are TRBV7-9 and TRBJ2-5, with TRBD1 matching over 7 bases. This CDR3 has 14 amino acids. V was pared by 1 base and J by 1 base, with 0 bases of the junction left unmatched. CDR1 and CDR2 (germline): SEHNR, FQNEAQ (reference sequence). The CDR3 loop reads CASSLEGAQETQYF. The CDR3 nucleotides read TGTGCCAGCAGCTTAGAGGGGGCCCAAGAGACCCAGTACTTC.

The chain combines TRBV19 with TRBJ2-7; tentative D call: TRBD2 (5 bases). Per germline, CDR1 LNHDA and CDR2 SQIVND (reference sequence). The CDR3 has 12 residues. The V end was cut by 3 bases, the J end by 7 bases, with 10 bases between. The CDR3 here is CASSMSGDEQYF. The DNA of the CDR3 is TGTGCCAGTAGTATGAGCGGTGATGAGCAGTACTTC. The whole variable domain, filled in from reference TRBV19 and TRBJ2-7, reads DGGITQSPKYLFRKEGQNVTLSCEQNLNHDAMYWYRQDPGQGLRLIYYSQIVNDFQKGDIAEGYSVSREKKESFPLTVTSAQKNPTAFYLCASSMSGDEQYFGPGTRLTVT.

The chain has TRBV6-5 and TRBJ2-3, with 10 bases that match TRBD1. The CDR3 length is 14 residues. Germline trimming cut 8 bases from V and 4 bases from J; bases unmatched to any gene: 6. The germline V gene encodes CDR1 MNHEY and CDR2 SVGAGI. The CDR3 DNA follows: TGTGCCAGCTTGACAGGGGGCGACGCAGATACGCAGTATTTT. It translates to CASLTGGDADTQYF.

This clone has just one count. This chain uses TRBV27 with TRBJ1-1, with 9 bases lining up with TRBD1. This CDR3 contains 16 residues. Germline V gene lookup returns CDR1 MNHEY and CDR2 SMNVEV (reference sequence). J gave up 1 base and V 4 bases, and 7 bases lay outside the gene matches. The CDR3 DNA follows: TGTGCCAGCAGTTCGTACAGGGGGCCCGGGAACACTGAAGCTTTCTTT. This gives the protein CASSSYRGPGNTEAFF.

This CDR3 reads CASSIAGGSLNEQFF. The CDR3 DNA follows: TGTGCCAGTAGTATAGCGGGGGGGAGTCTCAATGAGCAGTTCTTC. V and J are TRBV19 and TRBJ2-1; 8 bases fit TRBD2. The CDR3 extends over 15 amino acids. Germline assignment: CDR1 LNHDA and CDR2 SQIVND (reference sequence). The J segment lost 6 bases and the V segment lost 1 base, leaving 5 bases of the junction unmatched.

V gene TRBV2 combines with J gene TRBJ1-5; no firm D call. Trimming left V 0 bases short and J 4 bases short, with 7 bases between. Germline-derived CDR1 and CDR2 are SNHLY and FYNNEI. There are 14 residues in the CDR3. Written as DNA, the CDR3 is TGTGCCAGCAGTGAAGCGCCCAGGAATCAGCCCCAGCATTTT. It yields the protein CASSEAPRNQPQHF.

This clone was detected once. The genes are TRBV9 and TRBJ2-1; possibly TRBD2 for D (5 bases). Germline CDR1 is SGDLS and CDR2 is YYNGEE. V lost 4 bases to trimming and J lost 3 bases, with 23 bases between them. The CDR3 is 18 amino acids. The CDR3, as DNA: TGTGCCAGCAGCCCTACATTTGCCGCGGGTTTTAACTACAATGAGCAGTTCTTC. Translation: CASSPTFAAGFNYNEQFF.

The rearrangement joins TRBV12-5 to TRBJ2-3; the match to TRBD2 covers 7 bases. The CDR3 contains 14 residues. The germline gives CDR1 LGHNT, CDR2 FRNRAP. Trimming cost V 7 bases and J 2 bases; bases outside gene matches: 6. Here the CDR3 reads CASALTSVTDTQYF. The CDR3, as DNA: TGTGCTAGTGCTTTAACTAGCGTCACAGATACGCAGTATTTT.

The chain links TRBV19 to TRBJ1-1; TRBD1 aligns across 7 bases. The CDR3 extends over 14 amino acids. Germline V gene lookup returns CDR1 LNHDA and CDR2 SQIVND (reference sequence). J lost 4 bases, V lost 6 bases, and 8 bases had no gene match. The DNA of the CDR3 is TGTGCCAGTAGGTACAGGGGTAGTAGCACTGAAGCTTTCTTT. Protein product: CASRYRGSSTEAFF.

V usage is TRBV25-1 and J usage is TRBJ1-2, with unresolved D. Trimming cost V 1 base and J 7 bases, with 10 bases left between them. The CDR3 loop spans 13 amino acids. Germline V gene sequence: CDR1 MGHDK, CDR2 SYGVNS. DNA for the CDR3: TGTGCCAGCAGTGAATCTTCTATTGGTGGCTACACCTTC. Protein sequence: CASSESSIGGYTF.

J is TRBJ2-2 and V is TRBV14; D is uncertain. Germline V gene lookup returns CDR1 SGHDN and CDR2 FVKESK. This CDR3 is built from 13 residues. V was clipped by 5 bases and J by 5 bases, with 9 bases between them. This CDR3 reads CASSERFTGELFF. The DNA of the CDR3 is TGTGCCAGCAGCGAGAGGTTTACCGGGGAGCTGTTTTTT.

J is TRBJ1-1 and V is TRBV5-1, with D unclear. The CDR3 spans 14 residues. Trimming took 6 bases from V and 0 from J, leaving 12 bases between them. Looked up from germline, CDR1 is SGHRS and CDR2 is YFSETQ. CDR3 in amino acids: CASNSGHLNTEAFF. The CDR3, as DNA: TGCGCCAGCAACAGCGGGCACCTGAACACTGAAGCTTTCTTT.

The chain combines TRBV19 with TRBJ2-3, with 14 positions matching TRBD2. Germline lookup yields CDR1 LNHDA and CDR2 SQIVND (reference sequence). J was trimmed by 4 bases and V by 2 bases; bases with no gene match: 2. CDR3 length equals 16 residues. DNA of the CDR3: TGTGCCAGTAGTATAAGGACTAGCGGGAGGCCAGATACGCAGTATTTT. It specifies CASSIRTSGRPDTQYF.

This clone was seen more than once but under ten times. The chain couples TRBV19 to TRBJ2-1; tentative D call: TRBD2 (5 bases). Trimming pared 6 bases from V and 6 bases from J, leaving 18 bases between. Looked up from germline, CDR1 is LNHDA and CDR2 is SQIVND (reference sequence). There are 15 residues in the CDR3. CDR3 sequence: CASRRASSGGNEQFF. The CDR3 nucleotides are TGTGCCAGTAGGAGGGCCTCCTCTGGCGGCAATGAGCAGTTCTTC.

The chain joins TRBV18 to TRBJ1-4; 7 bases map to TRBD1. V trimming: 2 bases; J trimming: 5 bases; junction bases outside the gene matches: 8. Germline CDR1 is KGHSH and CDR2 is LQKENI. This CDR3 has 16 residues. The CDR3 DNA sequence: TGTGCCAGCTCACCAGTATCCGGGACAGAAAATGAAAAACTGTTTTTT. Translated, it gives CASSPVSGTENEKLFF.

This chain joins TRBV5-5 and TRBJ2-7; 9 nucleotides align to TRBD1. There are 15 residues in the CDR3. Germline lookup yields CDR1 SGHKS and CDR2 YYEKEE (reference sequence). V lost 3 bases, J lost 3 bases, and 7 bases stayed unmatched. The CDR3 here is CASSSPGTGFYEQYF. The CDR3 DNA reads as TGTGCCAGCAGCTCACCCGGGACAGGGTTCTACGAGCAGTACTTC.

The CDR3 bases are TGTGCCAGCAGCTTCGAGGGTAGCGGGATGGGGGGAGAGACCCAGTACTTC. It is translated as CASSFEGSGMGGETQYF. The V gene is TRBV7-9, the J gene TRBJ2-5; 8 bases match TRBD2. V was pared by 3 bases and J by 4 bases, with 13 bases of the junction left unmatched. Per germline, CDR1 SEHNR and CDR2 FQNEAQ (reference sequence). There are 17 residues in the CDR3.